This T cell receptor beta chain was captured by sequencing in a study of blood T cell repertoires in COVID-19. At the level of the study: The United States, Italy and Spain provided the acute and convalescent COVID-19 samples. The analysed material was cDNA or gDNA that came from T cells, B-cell-depleted T cells, or PBMCs.

Trimming pared 6 bases from V and 0 bases from J, leaving 7 bases between. Germline lookup yields CDR1 SQVTM and CDR2 ANQGSEA. The CDR3 consists of 12 residues. In the authors' methods: Scientists estimated how many nucleated cells there were by amplifying reference gene primers. The assay was immunoSEQ multiplex PCR, and TCRdb's table has in-frame clones only and misses some. That table supplies the V and J calls and clone size; D and trimming were determined from the DNA. This table holds around 47,000 clones, under 90% found once. The genes are TRBV29-1 and TRBJ2-3; D gene unclear. Sequencing input: peripheral blood. The TCR originated in a man older than 75 with active or convalescent COVID-19. The CDR3 DNA follows: TGCAGCGTGGAGTTTAGCACAGATACGCAGTATTTT. It codes for CSVEFSTDTQYF.